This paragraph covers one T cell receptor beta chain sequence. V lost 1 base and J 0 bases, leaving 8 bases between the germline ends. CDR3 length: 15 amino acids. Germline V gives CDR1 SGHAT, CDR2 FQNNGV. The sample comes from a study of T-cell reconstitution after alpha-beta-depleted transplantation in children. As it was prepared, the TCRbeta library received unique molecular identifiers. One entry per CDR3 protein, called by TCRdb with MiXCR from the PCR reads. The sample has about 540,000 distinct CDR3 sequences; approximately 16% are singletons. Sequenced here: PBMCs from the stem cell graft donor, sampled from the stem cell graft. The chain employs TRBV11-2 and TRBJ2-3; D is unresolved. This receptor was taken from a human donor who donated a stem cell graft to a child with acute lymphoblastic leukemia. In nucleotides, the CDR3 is TGTGCCAGCAGCTTAGTTCGTACTAGCACAGATACGCAGTATTTT. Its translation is CASSLVRTSTDTQYF. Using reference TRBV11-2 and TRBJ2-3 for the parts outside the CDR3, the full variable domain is EAGVAQSPRYKIIEKRQSVAFWCNPISGHATLYWYQQILGQGPKLLIQFQNNGVVDDSQLPKDRFSAERLKGVDSTLKIQPAKLEDSAVYLCASSLVRTSTDTQYFGPGTRLTVL.